The rows below give T cell receptor beta chains drawn from one sample of a study of CD8 T cells in Susac syndrome. TCRdb recomputed calls from the immunoSEQ multiplex PCR reads with MiXCR, one row per CDR3 protein. Altogether 200,000 or so distinct CDR3 sequences are present, approximately 96% being singletons, with the ten largest covering approximately 0.1%. Source material: CD4+ T cells from PBMCs. The receptors were sampled from a human donor with Susac syndrome. Each CDR3 is given with its conserved first and last residue. Fields, in order: clone size, V gene, D gene, J gene, CDR3 protein, CDR3 DNA. The D gene is left open where the match is weak. The size field is filled for only some rows; it gives once, few, many or a size class.

-	TRBV20-1	TRBD2	TRBJ2-3	CSPRPGLGSADTQYF	TGCAGTCCCCGGCCGGGACTAGGGTCGGCCGATACGCAGTATTTT
-	TRBV28	-	TRBJ1-1	CASIEGPRKAFF	TGTGCCAGCATAGAAGGACCCCGGAAGGCTTTCTTT
-	TRBV30	-	TRBJ1-2	CASSGTSNYGYTF	TGTGCCTCGTCAGGGACCAGTAACTATGGCTACACCTTC
-	TRBV20-1	TRBD2	TRBJ2-1	CSASGLARNNEQFF	TGCAGTGCGTCGGGACTAGCGCGCAACAATGAGCAGTTCTTC
-	TRBV20-1	-	TRBJ2-6	CSAWISGANVLTF	TGCAGTGCTTGGATCTCTGGGGCCAACGTCCTGACTTTC
-	TRBV29-1	-	TRBJ1-3	CSVEDLKGPKGDTIYF	TGCAGCGTTGAAGATCTTAAAGGCCCTAAGGGGGACACCATATATTTT
-	TRBV30	-	TRBJ1-2	CALGLSYGYTF	TGTGCCCTCGGGCTATCCTATGGCTACACCTTC
-	TRBV2	-	TRBJ2-7	CASSASGYEQYF	TGTGCCAGCAGTGCCTCGGGCTACGAGCAGTACTTC
-	TRBV4-1	TRBD1	TRBJ2-4	CASSQEGGTGGNVAKNIQYF	TGCGCCAGCAGCCAAGAAGGGGGGACAGGGGGCAATGTGGCCAAAAACATTCAGTACTTC
-	TRBV20-1	TRBD2	TRBJ2-1	CSAMRLAGSYNEQFF	TGCAGTGCCATGAGACTAGCGGGGTCGTACAATGAGCAGTTCTTC
once	TRBV27	-	TRBJ1-1	CASTPRAGEGNTEAFF	TGTGCCAGCACCCCGAGGGCAGGGGAGGGGAACACTGAAGCTTTCTTT
-	TRBV14	-	TRBJ2-3	CASSYQADTQYF	TGTGCCAGCAGCTACCAGGCAGATACGCAGTATTTT
once	TRBV28	-	TRBJ2-7	CASSLRSGTTNYEQYF	TGTGCCAGCAGTTTAAGGTCGGGGACGACGAATTACGAGCAGTACTTC
-	TRBV7-2	-	TRBJ2-2	CASSLHSQGTGGELFF	TGTGCCAGCAGCTTACACTCCCAGGGGACCGGCGGGGAGCTGTTTTTT
-	TRBV3-1	-	TRBJ1-5	CASSQDLGQPQHF	TGTGCCAGCAGCCAAGATTTGGGCCAGCCCCAGCATTTT
-	TRBV30	TRBD2	TRBJ2-5	CAWVERGDPRETQYF	TGTGCCTGGGTTGAGCGGGGTGATCCCCGAGAGACCCAGTACTTC
-	TRBV30	-	TRBJ2-7	CAWSSRRGSYELYF	TGTGCCTGGAGTTCTCGAAGGGGCTCCTACGAGCTCTACTTC
-	TRBV3-1	TRBD1	TRBJ1-2	CASSQDLVAGGNYGYTF	TGTGCCAGCAGCCAAGATTTGGTGGCAGGGGGGAACTATGGCTACACCTTC
-	TRBV29-1	TRBD1	TRBJ1-1	CSGGQGSGTEAFF	TGCAGCGGAGGACAGGGTTCGGGCACTGAAGCTTTCTTT
once	TRBV18	-	TRBJ2-3	CASSPPLAGTDTQYF	TGTGCCAGCTCACCACCGTTAGCGGGCACAGATACGCAGTATTTT
few	TRBV6-2/TRBV6-3	-	TRBJ2-7	CASSASGDSYEQYF	TGTGCCAGCAGTGCCTCAGGTGACTCCTACGAGCAGTACTTC
-	TRBV9	-	TRBJ1-1	CASSVDPGQNTEAFF	TGTGCCAGCAGCGTAGATCCGGGACAGAACACTGAAGCTTTCTTT
-	TRBV27	TRBD2	TRBJ2-5	CASRQTPIGGGTQYF	TGTGCCAGCAGGCAAACCCCTATTGGGGGGGGGACCCAGTACTTC
-	TRBV2	TRBD1	TRBJ1-5	CASSDQDRASNQPQHF	TGTGCCAGCAGTGACCAGGACAGGGCTAGCAATCAGCCCCAGCATTTT
-	TRBV2	-	TRBJ2-1	CASTRAGSAYNEQFF	TGTGCCAGCACCCGAGCGGGCTCTGCCTACAATGAGCAGTTCTTC
-	TRBV9	-	TRBJ2-3	CASSLIPTGGTDTQYF	TGTGCCAGCAGCCTCATACCGACCGGGGGCACAGATACGCAGTATTTT
once	TRBV7-3	TRBD1	TRBJ1-1	CASSLTGGETTEAFF	TGTGCCAGCAGCTTGACAGGGGGCGAAACCACTGAAGCTTTCTTT
-	TRBV7-2	-	TRBJ2-5	CASRGGVIQETQYF	TGTGCCAGCAGGGGCGGGGTGATCCAAGAGACCCAGTACTTC
-	TRBV11-3	-	TRBJ2-5	CASSTTNGETQYF	TGTGCCAGCAGCACGACGAATGGAGAGACCCAGTACTTC
-	TRBV14	-	TRBJ2-2	CASSQDLATTGELFF	TGTGCCAGCAGCCAAGATCTTGCTACCACCGGGGAGCTGTTTTTT
-	TRBV29-1	-	TRBJ1-3	CSVSTGSSGNTIYF	TGCAGCGTGTCCACGGGATCCTCTGGAAACACCATATATTTT
once	TRBV25-1	-	TRBJ2-2	CASSERGAANTGELFF	TGTGCCAGCAGTGAAAGGGGGGCTGCGAACACCGGGGAGCTGTTTTTT